This note documents a single TCR beta chain sequence. Its antigen is unidentified. The data are from a study of beta chain features in type 1 diabetes. Sequenced material consisted of expressed TCRB transcripts (all of the isolated RNA was reverse transcribed). Generated by immunoSEQ multiplex PCR, the TCRdb table keeps only in-frame clones and is missing some. This table holds around 150,000 clones, 9% to 12% found once. Trimming at V came to 3 bases and at J to 7 bases, leaving 16 bases not matched to a gene. Germline V gene sequence: CDR1 SGDLS, CDR2 YYNGEE. The CDR3 spans 16 residues. Points from the study as a whole: Moderately but significantly shorter TCRB CDR3s were found in Type 1 diabetes patients in all four CD4+ subsets.

The TCR sequence derives from a man under 40 with type 1 diabetes. The chain joins TRBV9 to TRBJ2-7, with 7 nucleotides matching TRBD1. Specimen: central memory CD4+ T cells from blood. CDR3: CASSEAGGNSPTEQYF. The CDR3 DNA sequence: TGTGCCAGCAGCGAAGCAGGGGGTAATAGTCCTACTGAGCAGTACTTC.